These T cell receptor beta chains were read from a single sample in a study of blood T cell repertoires in COVID-19. Method: immunoSEQ multiplex PCR; TCRdb's copy keeps in-frame clones and lacks some. This sample has 400,000 to 500,000 clones; 70% to 90% occur once, and the top ten carry about 1.5%. Material for sequencing was PBMCs or T cells enriched from blood (not recorded which). These receptors were taken from a woman between 18 and 30 years old who had been exposed to COVID-19. CDR3s include the opening cysteine and the closing phenylalanine or tryptophan. A D gene is named only where the DNA matches it firmly. Clone size is not always given. Where it is, it says once, few, many or a class for expanded clones.

TRBJ1-2 | . | few | TRBV7-2 | CASSPGIRSNYGYTF | TGTGCCAGCAGCCCGGGTATACGGTCTAACTATGGCTACACCTTC
TRBJ1-2 | TRBD1 | . | TRBV3-1/TRBV3-2 | CASSQDVRGGSINGYTF | TGTGCCAGCAGCCAAGACGTGAGAGGGGGCTCTATAAATGGCTACACCTTC
TRBJ1-6 | TRBD1 | . | TRBV25-1 | CASSGQGNSPLHF | TGTGCCAGCAGCGGACAGGGGAATTCACCCCTCCACTTT
TRBJ2-5 | TRBD1 | once | TRBV6-6 | CASSYSFTGGETQYF | TGTGCCAGCAGTTACTCGTTTACAGGGGGAGAGACCCAGTACTTC
TRBJ1-5 | TRBD1 | few | TRBV12-3/TRBV12-4 | CASSYSGGQPQHF | TGTGCCAGCAGTTACTCAGGGGGTCAGCCCCAGCATTTT
TRBJ1-6 | TRBD1 | . | TRBV4-2 | CASSRRLRTGESPLHF | TGTGCCAGCAGCCGTAGATTAAGGACAGGGGAGTCACCCCTCCACTTT
TRBJ1-2 | TRBD1 | . | TRBV28 | CASSSGQGIRQDGYTF | TGTGCCAGCAGTTCGGGACAGGGGATTCGTCAAGATGGCTACACCTTC
TRBJ2-7 | TRBD2 | . | TRBV28 | CASSLPRLAGVYEQYF | TGTGCCAGCAGTTTACCCCGACTAGCGGGGGTCTACGAGCAGTACTTC
TRBJ1-1 | TRBD1 | once | TRBV30 | CASEGQAIMNTEAFF | TGTGCCAGTGAAGGACAGGCGATCATGAACACTGAAGCTTTCTTT
TRBJ1-1 | TRBD1 | . | TRBV7-9 | CASSILQGLGTEAFF | TGTGCCAGCAGCATCCTACAGGGGCTGGGCACTGAAGCTTTCTTT
TRBJ2-7 | TRBD2 | . | TRBV6-5 | CASSWNTAGRGEQYF | TGTGCCAGCAGTTGGAATACAGCGGGGCGGGGCGAGCAGTACTTC
TRBJ1-6 | . | . | TRBV7-9 | CASSLSVSPLHF | TGTGCCAGCAGCTTATCAGTTTCACCCCTCCACTTT
TRBJ1-1 | TRBD1 | . | TRBV7-2 | CASSPDRGSEAFF | TGTGCCAGCAGCCCGGACAGGGGGTCTGAAGCTTTCTTT
TRBJ1-5 | . | few | TRBV19 | CASSIGYAGWPPHF | TGTGCCAGTAGTATAGGTTATGCAGGGTGGCCACCGCATTTT
TRBJ1-4 | TRBD1 | few | TRBV2 | CASTRDRGQEKLFF | TGTGCCAGCACCAGAGACAGGGGGCAGGAAAAACTGTTTTTT
TRBJ1-1 | TRBD1 | once | TRBV4-1 | CASSFGTENTEAFF | TGCGCCAGCAGTTTCGGGACAGAGAACACTGAAGCTTTCTTT
TRBJ2-7 | . | . | TRBV4-1 | CASSQAAGSSYEQYF | TGCGCCAGCAGCCAAGCGGCAGGCAGCTCCTACGAGCAGTACTTC
TRBJ2-1 | TRBD2 | . | TRBV27 | CASRLGLAQQFF | TGTGCCAGCAGACTAGGACTAGCCCAGCAGTTCTTC
TRBJ2-1 | TRBD2 | . | TRBV13 | CASSTGTSKFNEQFF | TGTGCCAGCAGCACCGGGACTAGCAAATTCAATGAGCAGTTCTTC
TRBJ1-1 | . | . | TRBV7-9 | CASSLAQGVNTEAFF | TGTGCCAGCAGTTTAGCCCAAGGGGTGAACACTGAAGCTTTCTTT
TRBJ2-1 | . | . | TRBV7-3 | CASSLTRGNEQFF | TGTGCCAGCAGCTTAACTAGGGGCAATGAGCAGTTCTTC
TRBJ2-7 | TRBD1 | . | TRBV19 | CASSSGQAILEEQYF | TGTGCCAGTAGTTCCGGACAGGCGATACTCGAGGAGCAGTACTTC
TRBJ2-3 | . | . | TRBV24-1 | CATSDSEGFTDTQYF | TGTGCCACCAGTGATTCAGAGGGTTTCACAGATACGCAGTATTTT